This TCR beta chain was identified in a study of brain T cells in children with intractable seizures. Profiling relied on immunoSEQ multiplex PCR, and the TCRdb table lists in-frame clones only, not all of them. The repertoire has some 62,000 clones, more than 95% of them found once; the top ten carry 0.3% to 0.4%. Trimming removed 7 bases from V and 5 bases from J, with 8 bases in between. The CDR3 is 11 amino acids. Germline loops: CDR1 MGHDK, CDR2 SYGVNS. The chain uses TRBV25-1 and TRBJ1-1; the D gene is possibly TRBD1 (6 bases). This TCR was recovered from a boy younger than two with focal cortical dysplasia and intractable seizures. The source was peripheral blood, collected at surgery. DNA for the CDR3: TGTGCCAGCATACAGGGTACTGAAGCTTTCTTT. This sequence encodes CASIQGTEAFF.